This paragraph reports one T cell receptor beta chain. Unrecorded immune exposures were likely, despite nominal health at sampling. 60 Vbeta and 13 Jbeta primers were used in PCR. Data came from immunoSEQ multiplex PCR; TCRdb stores just in-frame clones and leaves some out. Here the sample spans around 120,000 clones, 80% being singletons. This entry belongs to a study of cytomegalovirus exposure and HLA in healthy donors. Study in general: A data release that came early held approximately 85 million unique TCRs from HLA-typed donors.

Germline V CDR1 and CDR2: SQVTM, ANQGSEA. The germline V and J ends were trimmed by 5 bases and 1 base, with 13 bases remaining between them. The CDR3 totals 14 residues. This sequence joins TRBV29-1 and TRBJ2-3; D remains unclear. Sequencing was done on a sample of PBMCs. This TCR was recovered from a female donor in good health and CMV-seropositive. CDR3 sequence: CSVRNFRGTDTQYF. For the CDR3, the DNA is TGCAGCGTTCGAAATTTCCGGGGCACAGATACGCAGTATTTT.